Included here is one T cell receptor beta chain sequence, with context. This clonotype was observed a single time. The antigen it recognizes is unknown. Without the conserved terminal phenylalanine or tryptophan, this CDR3 likely stems from a read error. 12 amino acids form the CDR3, both terminal residues included. The retained sequence is limited to the CDR3, 36 bases, with the frame set at the first base. Via the germline V gene, CDR1 is SQVTM and CDR2 ANQGSEA. Trimming leaves V shorter by 7 bases and J shorter by 0 bases, with the junction holding 3 bases beyond the gene matches. The TCR beta CDR3 regions were amplified from RNA transcripts. For the first round of RT-PCR on the TCR CDR3, the HTBI primer set was used together with the Qiagen OneStep RT-PCR kit. A second multiplex PCR round built the libraries, followed by size selection and purification. Libraries were sequenced paired-end with 100 bp reads on an Illumina HiSeq2000. The authors processed their data as follows. SOAPnuke was used to process the raw data, removing reads that contained adapters or uncalled bases, had a mean Phred below 15, or lacked an exact match to the constant primer or identifier. COPE v1.2.5 was used to merge high-quality paired reads, and clonotypes were defined as unique nucleotide sequences. Clonotypes were aligned to IMGT TRBV, TRBD and TRBJ reference segments using MiTCR v1.1. The analysis included only V-J combinations with a frequency above 0.0001, which together covered around 99% of the repertoires. The TCS score was defined as the ratio of F50 (clonal expansion) to E x V (chaos), calculated using BLOSUM62-based TCRdist between CDR3 peptides within each V-J. Welch's t-statistics and random forest reduced roughly 540 V-J features to 13, which were used in a naive Bayes classifier (R e1071). Thyroid-blood repertoire similarity was quantified with the Morisita-Horn index. TCRdb handled the public reads itself, with Q25 trimming in fastp and clone calling in MiXCR, and kept productive beta chains. Rows matching on CDR3 protein sequence are summarized as one entry with the most common DNA and genes. Here the V and J calls rest on TCRdb's processing, not on the authors' analysis. Present in this sample are 610,000 or so distinct CDR3 sequences, approximately 44% of which were seen just once. In total, the top ten clones hold approximately 7.5% of the sample.

These data are taken from a study of T cells in Graves' hyperthyroidism and ophthalmopathy (dated by TCRdb to about 2019). For context, the study as a whole: To identify TCR V-J signatures that set the groups apart, the researchers used a discovery cohort of about a hundred patients, made up of around 40 with Graves' ophthalmopathy and 57 with stable Graves' hyperthyroidism. Whether ophthalmopathy could be predicted prospectively was tested in an independent validation cohort made up of roughly 19 hyperthyroidism patients plus 17 patients who later progressed to ophthalmopathy. In addition, the study compared T-cell repertoires in thyroid tissue and in blood from about 6 Graves' hyperthyroidism patients. Following sampling, methimazole starting at 30 mg daily was given to hyperthyroidism patients, and high-dose intravenous methylprednisolone was given to ophthalmopathy patients. The 90 to 100 discovery patients were randomly divided into training and test sets at a 7:3 ratio. The paper reports TCR Vbeta CDR3 sequencing of roughly 140 peripheral blood samples: around 45 ophthalmopathy, roughly 80 hyperthyroidism and approximately 17 progressor patients.

Beyond this particular receptor, the publication reports: No statistical method was used to fix the sample size in advance, and group allocation was not hidden from the investigators. In validation, the model predicted progression to ophthalmopathy a median of roughly 6.1 months before onset, with approximately 70% sensitivity and about 75% specificity. Blood samples also contained most of the expanded thyroid clonotypes (frequency above 0.001), which suggests that blood repertoires may reflect thyroid immune responses. Ophthalmopathy was separated from stable hyperthyroidism by a 13 V-J signature model, with around 90% sensitivity and about 81% specificity obtained in cross-validation and 80%/75% obtained in testing.

Stable Graves' hyperthyroidism was defined as no progression to ophthalmopathy during 18 months of follow-up. The hyperthyroidism patients were between 18 and 65 years old and newly diagnosed, with a disease duration of less than 2 months. Exclusion was applied to patients with uncontrolled infections, other autoimmune diseases, pregnancy or lactation. Clinical symptoms, serum thyroxine and TRAb, thyroid ultrasound, and orbital computed tomography formed the basis for the diagnoses. Total RNA was extracted with Trizol reagent, and quality was checked on an Agilent 2100 Bioanalyzer. The receptor was derived from a woman under 30 with Graves' hyperthyroidism. The material sequenced was peripheral blood or thyroid tissue (not recorded which). This chain is built from TRBV29-1 and TRBJ2-7, and TRBD2 matches 7 of the central bases. The DNA is TGCAGCGGGATAGCGGGCTCCTACGAGCAGTACCTC. Translated, this is CSGIAGSYEQYL.